This TCR beta chain was found in a study of blood T cell repertoires in COVID-19. Study-wide context: Collection of acute and convalescent COVID-19 samples took place in the United States, Italy and Spain. The analysed material was cDNA or gDNA that came from T cells, B-cell-depleted T cells, or PBMCs.

The CDR3 length is 13 residues. The germline gives CDR1 SEHNR, CDR2 FQNEAQ (reference sequence). Trimming removed 0 bases from V and 6 bases from J, with 8 bases in between. Authors' analysis steps: How many nucleated cells were present was estimated from reference gene primer amplification. The repertoire was sequenced with immunoSEQ multiplex PCR; TCRdb's copy has only in-frame clones and lacks some. The V and J calls and clone size are taken from that table; D and trimming were inferred from the DNA. The sample shows approximately 290,000 clones, about 90% of them seen only once. Participant ages covered about 18 to 89 years across 24 US areas.

This receptor was taken from a woman aged 18-29 years with acute COVID-19. Input material: PBMCs or T cells enriched from blood (not recorded which). This chain joins TRBV7-9 and TRBJ1-1; D not certain. The CDR3, as DNA: TGTGCCAGCAGCTTAGCAGCAGGCGCTGAAGCTTTCTTT. Its translation is CASSLAAGAEAFF.